This TCR beta chain comes out of a study of T cell clonality in common variable immunodeficiency (dated by TCRdb to between 2014 and 2016). Equivalent amounts of genomic DNA from CVID and control samples were used as sequencing input. For every sample, a 60 bp segment covering the rearranged TCRbeta CDR3 region was amplified and then sequenced. TCRbeta amplification used the immunoSEQ assay, a bias-corrected multiplex PCR with high-throughput sequencing. As for the authors' bioinformatics: Each unique nucleotide sequence was treated as a clone and annotated with V, D and J genes, copy number and frequency. Sequences were labeled productive if in frame, and non-productive if out of frame or containing stop codons. As previously described, clonality was computed from Shannon's entropy. The predicted amino acid sequences of productive clones were used to derive mean CDR3 Kyte-Doolittle hydropathy. Scaled V gene usage was hierarchically clustered using Manhattan distance and complete linkage with the R hclust function. Clone sharing by CDR3 amino acid sequence was assessed by resampling 12 repertoires per group over 100 rounds. The repertoires were searched for 55 to 75 published EBV-specific and 200 to 300 published CMV-specific TCRbeta sequences. A couple of CVID samples yielding fewer than 10,000 sequences were excluded from analysis, leaving approximately 40 CVID repertoires. The source is immuneACCESS, and TCRdb retained only in-frame sequences with V and J called. Part of the clones is not carried over; for the studies checked, unresolved V genes explain less than half of this, and the remainder is unexplained. V and J calls and clone size are those listed in that table; D and trimming were worked out from the DNA. Listed for this sample are roughly 50,000 clones, none observed only a single time. Nearly 3.5% of the sample is taken by the ten largest.

The CDR3 runs 14 residues from the cysteine to the phenylalanine. Of the CDR3's DNA, 33 bases were read; they are in frame from base 1. The V end gives up 1 base and the J end 4 bases, leaving 5 bases in the junction not matched to a gene. Taken from the germline V gene, the CDR1 and CDR2 loops are SQVTM and ANQGSEA. What the authors observed across the whole study: CVID subjects shared fewer TCRbeta clones with each other than healthy controls did (p < 0.0001). Compared with healthy controls, CVID subjects showed increased TCRbeta clonality (t-test p = 0.018), a feature most characteristic of about a third of subjects. Even though DNA input was equal, the average per sample came to approximately 74,000 unique sequences for controls compared with around 33,000 for CVID samples. Patient heterogeneity within the CVID cohort put limits on correlating repertoire features with clinical complications. According to the authors, figuring out what caused the increased clonality in CVID would require sequencing the repertoires of T cell subpopulations. CVID TCRbeta sequences reportedly showed fewer deletions and N-nucleotide insertions and lacked highly modified clones with 13 or more V deletions.

In this sample, this clone turned up a few times. Its recognized antigen is unknown. The read terminates 3 residues ahead of where the CDR3 ends, so the germline J gene completes it. Predominantly Caucasian heritage was noted among both the CVID patients and the healthy controls. From each donor, roughly 4.5 to 8 ml of heparinized peripheral whole blood was collected. Genomic DNA from adults with common variable immune deficiency (CVID) and from healthy adult controls was used for sequencing of TCRbeta CDR3 repertoires. A total of about 22 healthy adult volunteers (approximately 12 female and around 10 male; age range about 23 to 75 years, mean age approximately 34) were included in the control group. Diluted blood was subjected to density centrifugation over Hypaque 1077 or Ficoll-Paque for isolation of peripheral blood mononuclear cells. Unsorted mononuclear cells served as the source of genomic DNA, which was extracted either by Qiagen column purification or by a centrifugation-based method.

This sequence was found in a person aged 18 to 69 in good health. Sequenced: peripheral blood mononuclear cells. The chain was built from TRBV29-1 and TRBJ1-2; TRBD1 lines up with 8 middle nucleotides. The CDR3 region has the sequence CSVEAGGAGYGYTF. The CDR3 DNA, read in part, is TGCAGCGTTGAAGCAGGGGGCGCGGGCTATGGC.